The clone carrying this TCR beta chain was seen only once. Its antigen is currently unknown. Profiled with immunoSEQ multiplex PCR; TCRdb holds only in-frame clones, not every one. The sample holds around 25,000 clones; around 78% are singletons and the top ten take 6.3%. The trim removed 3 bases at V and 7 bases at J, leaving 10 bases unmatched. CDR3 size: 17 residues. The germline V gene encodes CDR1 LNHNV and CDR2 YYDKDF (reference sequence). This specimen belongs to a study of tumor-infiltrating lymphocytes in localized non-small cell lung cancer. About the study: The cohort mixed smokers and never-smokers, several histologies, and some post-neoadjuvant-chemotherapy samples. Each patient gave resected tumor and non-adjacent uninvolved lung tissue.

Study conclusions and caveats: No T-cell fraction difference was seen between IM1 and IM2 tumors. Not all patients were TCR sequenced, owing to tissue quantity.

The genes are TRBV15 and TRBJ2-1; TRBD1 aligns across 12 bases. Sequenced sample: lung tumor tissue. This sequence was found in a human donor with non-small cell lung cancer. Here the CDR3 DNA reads TGTGCCACCAGCAGCGGAAGGGGACAGGGGGCAGCGAATGAGCAGTTCTTC. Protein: CATSSGRGQGAANEQFF.